The clone carrying this T cell receptor (beta chain) has only one observation. The method was immunoSEQ multiplex PCR; TCRdb's version includes in-frame clones alone and lacks a portion of them. The sample includes tens of thousands of clones, around 96% seen only once; the top ten take 2% to 3%. The data originate from a study of T cell changes during pregnancy in multiple sclerosis. This CDR3 is 14 amino acids long. The junction had 3 bases not matched to a gene; V was cut back by 3 bases and J by 5 bases. Looked up from germline, CDR1 is LNHDA and CDR2 is SQIVND (reference sequence). The receptor was isolated from a female donor with multiple sclerosis, enrolled in a pregnancy study. The V and J genes are TRBV19 and TRBJ2-1; 8 nucleotides match TRBD2. This sample comprised CD8+ T cells from peripheral blood mononuclear cells, obtained after pregnancy. CDR3 in amino acids: CASSILAGDNEQFF. The CDR3, as DNA: TGTGCCAGTAGTATTCTAGCGGGTGACAATGAGCAGTTCTTC. Supplemented by reference TRBV19 and TRBJ2-1, the full variable domain reads DGGITQSPKYLFRKEGQNVTLSCEQNLNHDAMYWYRQDPGQGLRLIYYSQIVNDFQKGDIAEGYSVSREKKESFPLTVTSAQKNPTAFYLCASSILAGDNEQFFGPGTRLTVL.